This T cell receptor beta chain came from a study of blood T cells in healthy people across ages. Through a sample-barcoded 5' primer and a J-beta primer mix, a second PCR was run for roughly 7 to 11 cycles. TCRdb called the 5' RACE reads again in MiXCR, with one record for every CDR3 protein. Here the sample spans 1.5 million to 2 million distinct CDR3 sequences, 49% being singletons. Whole-study findings and limits: There was a strong correlation between TCR beta diversity and naive T cell percentage.

Trimming took off 8 bases at V and 4 bases at J, with 9 bases between the two ends. The CDR3 contains 12 residues. Per the germline V gene, CDR1 is MNHEY and CDR2 is SVGEGT. This clonotype was seen a handful of times. Its antigen is undetermined. The receptor was isolated from a woman between 40 and 55 years old in good health. The sample taken for sequencing was blood. This chain links TRBV6-2 or TRBV6-3 with TRBJ2-1; D remains unclear. CDR3 sequence (DNA): TGTGCCAGCGGCCTGACGTACAATGAGCAGTTCTTC. Its translation: CASGLTYNEQFF.